Each of the 29 T cell receptor beta chains below was sequenced from the same sample in a study of technical replicates of blood from a few donors. Profiled with immunoSEQ multiplex PCR; TCRdb holds only in-frame clones, not every one. The sample comprises about 56,000 clones, 90% to 95% of which are singletons, and about 3% rests with the top ten. Sequencing input: PBMCs. These receptors were collected from a human donor in good health. Some clones in this sample may be carry-over from other donors' samples.

The rearrangement uses TRBV9 and TRBJ2-2; 7 nucleotides line up with TRBD2. CDR3 length: 14 amino acids. Germline values: CDR1 SGDLS, CDR2 YYNGEE. V dropped 4 bases and J dropped 7; count of bases not matched to a gene: 7. As DNA, the CDR3 is TGTGCCAGCAGCCTGAGCGGGAACGGCGGGGAGCTGTTTTTT. This gives the protein CASSLSGNGGELFF.

The chain combines TRBV5-1 with TRBJ1-1, with a weak D call TRBD1 (5 bases). V lost 3 bases to trimming and J lost 5 bases, with 17 bases between them. Germline V gene sequence: CDR1 SGHRS, CDR2 YFSETQ. CDR3 size: 15 residues. This CDR3 reads CASSSREFGGTEAFF. The CDR3 bases are TGCGCCAGCAGCTCCCGGGAGTTTGGGGGAACTGAAGCTTTCTTT.

The chain carries TRBV15 and TRBJ1-1; D gene unclear. Trimming took 1 base from V and 4 from J, leaving 7 bases between them. Looked up from germline, CDR1 is LNHNV and CDR2 is YYDKDF (reference sequence). CDR3 length: 13 residues. The CDR3 DNA is TGTGCCACCAGCAGAGGGGAGGGCACTGAAGCTTTCTTT. The encoded protein is CATSRGEGTEAFF.

The V and J genes are TRBV9 and TRBJ1-1, with D possibly matching TRBD1 (5 bases). Germline V CDR1 and CDR2: SGDLS, YYNGEE. The ends were cut back, 1 base at V and 0 bases at J, with 28 bases in the middle. The CDR3 consists of 21 residues. This CDR3 is CASSVRPTIKTYDRLNTEAFF. In DNA, the CDR3 is TGTGCCAGCAGCGTACGCCCGACAATTAAAACGTATGACAGATTGAACACTGAAGCTTTCTTT. Full variable domain (missing parts from reference TRBV9 and TRBJ1-1): DSGVTQTPKHLITATGQRVTLRCSPRSGDLSVYWYQQSLDQGLQFLIQYYNGEERAKGNILERFSAQQFPDLHSELNLSSLELGDSALYFCASSVRPTIKTYDRLNTEAFFGQGTRLTVV.

The chain employs TRBV2 and TRBJ2-7; weak D call: TRBD1 (6 bases). The germline CDR1 and CDR2 sequences are SNHLY and FYNNEI. The V gene lost 7 bases and the J gene lost 0 bases, with 13 bases spanning the gap. The CDR3 has 14 residues. The CDR3, as DNA: TGTGCCAGCACCCGTGACAGGATCTCCTACGAGCAGTACTTC. It encodes CASTRDRISYEQYF.

The chain couples TRBV7-8 to TRBJ2-1; the D is unclear. V was cut by 5 bases and J by 6 bases, with 11 bases left in between. Per the germline V gene, CDR1 is SGHVS and CDR2 is FQNEAQ. This CDR3 comprises 13 residues. The CDR3, as DNA: TGTGCCAGCAGCGCCCTTGCCGGCAATGAGCAGTTCTTC. This encodes CASSALAGNEQFF.

V is TRBV2 and J is TRBJ2-2; D gene uncertain. CDR3 size: 15 residues. The V end was cut by 2 bases, the J end by 7 bases, with 14 bases between. In germline, CDR1 is SNHLY, CDR2 FYNNEI. The CDR3 reads CASSEYRTFSGELFF. The CDR3 nucleotides read TGTGCCAGCAGTGAATATCGAACCTTTAGCGGGGAGCTGTTTTTT.

The rearrangement uses TRBV7-2 and TRBJ2-3; 10 nucleotides line up with TRBD1. Trimming removed 5 bases from V and 6 bases from J; junction bases left unmatched: 11. There are 16 residues in the CDR3. Germline CDR1 SGHTA, CDR2 FQGNSA. CDR3: CASSRQGQGTGDTQYF. CDR3 sequence (DNA): TGTGCCAGCAGCCGACAGGGACAGGGGACTGGGGATACGCAGTATTTT.

The chain uses TRBV19 and TRBJ1-5; possibly TRBD1 for D (6 bases). V was pared by 9 bases and J by 0 bases, with 15 bases between. The CDR3 has 15 amino acids. The germline gives CDR1 LNHDA, CDR2 SQIVND (reference sequence). CDR3 residues: CASCQQGYSNQPQHF. CDR3 sequence (DNA): TGTGCCAGCTGCCAACAGGGCTATAGCAATCAGCCCCAGCATTTT. The variable domain in full, with the rest retrieved from reference TRBV19 and TRBJ1-5, is DGGITQSPKYLFRKEGQNVTLSCEQNLNHDAMYWYRQDPGQGLRLIYYSQIVNDFQKGDIAEGYSVSREKKESFPLTVTSAQKNPTAFYLCASCQQGYSNQPQHFGDGTRLSIL.

The chain has TRBV5-6 and TRBJ1-1, with D maybe TRBD1 (6 bases). The CDR3 sequence is 15 residues long. Trimming pared 3 bases from V and 0 bases from J, leaving 12 bases between. Germline CDR1 SGHDT, CDR2 YYEEEE. The CDR3 region is CASSSGGAMNTEAFF. The CDR3 nucleotides are TGTGCCAGCAGCTCGGGGGGGGCTATGAACACTGAAGCTTTCTTT.

CDR3 sequence (DNA): TGTGCCAGCAGTGAAGTGTACCAGAGGGGGCGCAACTATGGCTACACCTTC. This encodes CASSEVYQRGRNYGYTF. The rearrangement links TRBV6-1 to TRBJ1-2; 7 nucleotides agree with TRBD1. With V trimmed by 1 base and J by 2 bases, 10 bases remained unmatched. The CDR3 runs to 17 residues. Germline V gives CDR1 MNHNS, CDR2 SASEGT.

The chain employs TRBV7-9 and TRBJ1-1; D may be TRBD1 (5 bases). V was trimmed by 4 bases and J by 2 bases, leaving 14 bases between them. Germline lookup yields CDR1 SEHNR and CDR2 FQNEAQ (reference sequence). CDR3 length equals 15 residues. The CDR3 DNA reads TGTGCCAGCAGCTCCGACAGTGCATTTAACACTGAAGCTTTCTTT. This codes for CASSSDSAFNTEAFF. The whole variable domain, filled in from reference TRBV7-9 and TRBJ1-1, reads DTGVSQNPRHKITKRGQNVTFRCDPISEHNRLYWYRQTLGQGPEFLTYFQNEAQLEKSRLLSDRFSAERPKGSFSTLEIQRTEQGDSAMYLCASSSDSAFNTEAFFGQGTRLTVV.

The gene calls are TRBV5-3 and TRBJ2-7, with a weak D call TRBD2 (6 bases). TRBV5-3 is an ORF, and what it does is uncertain. The CDR3 is 13 residues long. V was clipped by 8 bases and J by 3 bases, with 15 bases between them. The CDR3 region is CASLPWRGYEQYF. The CDR3 nucleotides are TGTGCCAGCTTACCATGGCGGGGCTACGAGCAGTACTTC.

The chain uses TRBV7-3 and TRBJ2-5, with TRBD2 matching 12 bases. Germline V gene data show CDR1 as SGHTA and CDR2 as FQGTGA. V gave up 6 bases and J gave up 2 bases; unmatched junction bases: 10. The CDR3 covers 17 residues. DNA for the CDR3: TGTGCCAGCAGGCCGGGACTAGCGGGTGTCACTCAAGAGACCCAGTACTTC. Residues: CASRPGLAGVTQETQYF.

This chain connects TRBV27 to TRBJ1-3; D is perhaps TRBD1 (6 bases). CDR3 size: 14 residues. V shed 5 bases and J shed 0 bases, with 8 bases lying between them. CDR1 and CDR2 from the germline V gene are MNHEY and SMNVEV (reference sequence). In DNA form, the CDR3 reads TGTGCCAGCAGTAAACAGGGCTCTGGAAACACCATATATTTT. This sequence encodes CASSKQGSGNTIYF.

The rearrangement links TRBV6-1 to TRBJ2-1, with D maybe TRBD2 (6 bases). The V and J ends lost 2 bases and 0 bases respectively, with 11 bases between them. The CDR3 has 16 amino acids. Germline CDR1 reads MNHNS; CDR2 reads SASEGT. CDR3 sequence (DNA): TGTGCCAGCAGTGAAAGGGGACTTAGCTCCTACAATGAGCAGTTCTTC. This translates into CASSERGLSSYNEQFF.

The chain couples TRBV11-2 to TRBJ2-1, with 15 bases fitting TRBD2. V shed 5 bases, J shed 7 bases, and the junction held 3 bases outside the gene matches. Germline CDR1 and CDR2: SGHAT and FQNNGV. The CDR3 has 15 amino acids. The DNA for the CDR3 is TGTGCCAGCAGCATGGGACTAGCGGGGGGTAATGAGCAGTTCTTC. Translation gives CASSMGLAGGNEQFF.

The rearrangement joins TRBV18 to TRBJ2-7; the match to TRBD1 covers 9 bases. The V segment lost 2 bases and the J segment 6 bases; nucleotides outside the gene matches: 8. The CDR3 consists of 15 residues. CDR1 and CDR2 from the germline V gene are KGHSH and LQKENI. As DNA, the CDR3 is TGTGCCAGCTCACCATCCGGACAGGGGAAGGGCGAGCAGTACTTC. Its protein is CASSPSGQGKGEQYF.

The chain carries TRBV10-3 and TRBJ2-1; D is possibly TRBD1 (6 bases). Between the trimmed V and J ends, which lost 5 bases and 6 bases, there was a span of 14 bases. The CDR3 is 14 amino acids. The V gene's germline CDR1 is ENHRY and CDR2 SYGVKD. CDR3 nucleotides: TGTGCCATCAGTCCGGGACACGGTCCCAATGAGCAGTTCTTC. Amino acid sequence: CAISPGHGPNEQFF.

The chain has TRBV7-6 and TRBJ2-7, with 9 bases lining up with TRBD1. The CDR3 is 14 residues long. Looked up from germline, CDR1 is SGHVS and CDR2 is FNYEAQ. The V gene end was trimmed by 4 bases and the J gene end by 4 bases; junction bases not matched to a gene: 5. This CDR3 is CASSSPGQGYEQYF. The CDR3 DNA sequence: TGTGCCAGCAGCTCGCCGGGACAGGGTTACGAGCAGTACTTC. The variable domain in full, with the rest retrieved from reference TRBV7-6 and TRBJ2-7, is GAGVSQSPRYKVTKRGQDVALRCDPISGHVSLYWYRQALGQGPEFLTYFNYEAQQDKSGLPNDRFSAERPEGSISTLTIQRTEQRDSAMYRCASSSPGQGYEQYFGPGTRLTVT.

The chain links TRBV4-1 to TRBJ2-1, with TRBD2 matching over 11 bases. Germline CDR1 and CDR2: MGHRA and YSYEKL. V was clipped by 3 bases and J by 0 bases; unmatched bases: 4. The CDR3 consists of 17 residues. The CDR3 reads CASSHGTSGYSYNEQFF. For the CDR3, the DNA is TGCGCCAGCAGCCACGGGACTAGCGGTTACTCCTACAATGAGCAGTTCTTC.

The V gene is TRBV5-4, the J gene TRBJ1-3, with D possibly being TRBD1 (6 bases). Per germline, CDR1 SGHNT and CDR2 YYREEE (reference sequence). Trimming removed 0 bases from V and 4 bases from J, with 11 bases in between. The CDR3 is made up of 15 amino acids. The CDR3 coding sequence is TGTGCCAGCAGCTTGGGGGGGCTACTCGGAAACACCATATATTTT. Its protein product is CASSLGGLLGNTIYF.

The V and J genes are TRBV11-3 and TRBJ2-3; TRBD2 agrees at 10 bases. The V gene end was trimmed by 2 bases and the J gene end by 1 base; junction bases not matched to a gene: 3. Germline assignment: CDR1 SGHNT and CDR2 YENEEA. The CDR3 is 16 amino acids. CDR3 protein: CASSLSGTSGTDTQYF. CDR3 coding DNA: TGTGCCAGCAGCTTATCAGGGACTAGCGGCACAGATACGCAGTATTTT.

This clone has only one observation. This chain connects TRBV30 to TRBJ2-7, with D uncertain. The CDR3 totals 12 residues. V was clipped by 5 bases and J by 4 bases, with 12 bases between them. The germline V gene has CDR1 GTSNPN and CDR2 SVGIG (reference sequence). In DNA form, the CDR3 reads TGTGCCTGGGATCGCGGCCGGTACGAGCAGTACTTC. Its protein is CAWDRGRYEQYF.

The V and J genes are TRBV7-2 and TRBJ1-5; TRBD1 matches at 7 bases. The CDR3 loop spans 15 amino acids. The ends lost 5 bases at V and 5 bases at J; junction bases unmatched: 9. CDR1 is SGHTA, CDR2 FQGNSA, per germline. The CDR3 protein is CASSRQGTTHQPQHF. The CDR3 coding sequence is TGTGCCAGCAGCCGACAGGGTACAACCCATCAGCCCCAGCATTTT.

This sequence joins TRBV6-4 and TRBJ2-2; 8 bases fit TRBD2. This CDR3 has 15 amino acids. Trimming took 3 bases from V and 4 from J; bases not matched to a gene: 4. The germline V gene has CDR1 MRHNA and CDR2 SNTAGT. This chain's CDR3 is CASSEAGGGTGELFF. The CDR3 nucleotides are TGTGCCAGCAGTGAGGCGGGAGGTGGCACCGGGGAGCTGTTTTTT.

This clone has a handful of counts. The chain couples TRBV2 to TRBJ1-1, with unresolved D. The CDR3 is made up of 12 amino acids. Germline assignment: CDR1 SNHLY and CDR2 FYNNEI. Trimming took 7 bases from V and 1 from J, leaving 7 bases between them. This CDR3 reads CASTGPNTEAFF. For the CDR3, the DNA is TGTGCCAGCACGGGTCCGAACACTGAAGCTTTCTTT. Drawing the rest from reference TRBV2 and TRBJ1-1, the complete variable domain is EPEVTQTPSHQVTQMGQEVILRCVPISNHLYFYWYRQILGQKVEFLVSFYNNEISEKSEIFDDQFSVERPDGSNFTLKIRSTKLEDSAMYFCASTGPNTEAFFGQGTRLTVV.

The chain carries TRBV5-1 and TRBJ1-2; 9 positions agree with TRBD1. Trimming cost V 4 bases and J 8 bases; bases outside gene matches: 12. Germline V CDR1 and CDR2: SGHRS, YFSETQ. The CDR3 is 15 residues long. In nucleotides, the CDR3 is TGCGCCAGCAGCCAAGGACCGGGACAGGGTGAGGGCTACACCTTC. Translating it yields CASSQGPGQGEGYTF. Based on the CDR3 plus reference TRBV5-1 and TRBJ1-2, the full variable domain is KAGVTQTPRYLIKTRGQQVTLSCSPISGHRSVSWYQQTPGQGLQFLFEYFSETQRNKGNFPGRFSGRQFSNSRSEMNVSTLELGDSALYLCASSQGPGQGEGYTFGSGTRLTVV.

This sequence joins TRBV11-2 and TRBJ1-5; D remains unclear. In germline, CDR1 is SGHAT, CDR2 FQNNGV. The ends were cut back, 4 bases at V and 0 bases at J, with 13 bases in the middle. CDR3 length: 16 amino acids. CDR3 coding DNA: TGTGCCAGCAGCTCACGGACGGACTATAGCAATCAGCCCCAGCATTTT. This encodes CASSSRTDYSNQPQHF.